This T cell receptor beta chain came from a study of monozygotic twins with inflammatory bowel disease (dated by TCRdb to between 2018 and 2021). For the study in its entirety: In total, roughly 28 monozygotic twin pairs made up the full study: 19 Danish pairs, all IBD-discordant, plus nine German pairs, of which four were IBD-concordant and five were IBD-discordant. Each individual had, on average, about 151 000 unique TCRalpha sequences and 181 000 unique TCRbeta sequences available for analysis. Disease-associated traits were sought mainly through comparisons between IBD patients and their genetically identical healthy co-twins within discordant pairs. Broader findings and caveats from the paper: Measured by the inverse Simpson index, TCRbeta repertoire diversity was lower in IBD patients than in their healthy co-twins. Background noise and inter-individual variability may have been introduced into the repertoires by the differing immunosuppressive treatments among patients. Fewer clonotypes were shared with other individuals by IBD patients than by healthy twins, most markedly in patients showing signs of disease activity. Repertoire similarity did not differ between concordant and discordant twins, possibly due to limited statistical power. The results gave no support for a single strong signal or clonotype linked to IBD. The analysis was unable to tell apart different T cell subtypes.

Library generation was performed with 5' RACE. For each TCR library, 3,500 to 4,000 ng of total RNA was used. For each sample, cDNA synthesis with SMARTScribe reverse transcriptase was split into eight separate reactions. Unique molecular identifiers containing a 6-nucleotide sample barcode were introduced through template switching during cDNA synthesis. TCRalpha and TCRbeta cDNA was amplified by two nested PCRs of around 15 and 9 cycles, with bead purification after each PCR. Before amplification, the cDNA was treated with uracil DNA-glycosylase and purified using the QIAquick PCR purification kit. In the second PCR, Illumina TruSeq-compatible adapters and sample-specific barcodes were added. Library quality and concentration were assessed using TapeStation and Qubit, and roughly 5.5 ng of each library was pooled. Sequencing of pooled libraries was carried out on an Illumina HiSeq2500 single-index Rapid Run using 2 x 100 bp reads and custom sequencing primers. In the original analysis: MiGEC version 1.2.6 was used for UMI-based consensus assembly, which corrected PCR and sequencing errors. V(D)J alignment, clonotype assembly and CDR3 extraction were performed with MiXCR version 2.1.1. To normalise gene usage, clonotype sharing and MAIT/NKT TCR abundance, the analysis used the top 1000, 10 000 and 20 000 clonotypes per sample. After downsampling to 27 000 UMIs, diversity was calculated as the inverse Simpson index using the vegan R package. Paired Mann-Whitney U tests were applied to discordant twin pairs, with Benjamini-Hochberg correction for multiple testing. Following reprocessing of the reads by TCRdb, the data hold one row per CDR3 protein sequence and no DNA is available. The V and J calls reflect TCRdb's pipeline rather than the authors' work. This sample's table contains about 210,000 distinct CDR3 sequences. The leading ten clones occupy approximately 1.5% of the sample.

Details on this clonotype: Its antigen remains undetermined.

From each donor, an approximately 2.6 ml peripheral blood sample was collected into PAXgene tubes and kept at -80 degrees C. Total RNA was isolated from whole blood with the PAXgene blood miRNA kit on an automated QIAcube, without T cell sorting. Peripheral blood from monozygotic twin pairs concordant or discordant for inflammatory bowel disease was subjected to deep TCRalpha and TCRbeta repertoire profiling with unique molecular barcoding. For every twin pair, smoking habits were documented, and each individual was categorised as a current, former or never smoker. Sequenced sample: blood. The TCR originated in a human donor with ulcerative colitis or Crohn's disease, or a healthy co-twin of an affected twin (not recorded which).

CDR3 sequence: CASSLPEVDYGYTF. This chain is built from TRBV5-1 and TRBJ1-2. The cysteine opens and the phenylalanine closes a CDR3 of 14 amino acids. No DNA is given. Per the germline V gene, SGHRS is the CDR1 and YFSETQ is the CDR2.